The 5 T cell receptor beta chains in this list originate from one sample, sequenced in a study of cytomegalovirus exposure and HLA in healthy donors (TCRdb year 2017). Library prep was done by the immunoSEQ multiplex PCR assay. A mixture of 60 forward primers for TCR Vbeta segments and 13 reverse primers for TCR Jbeta segments was used in the multiplex PCR. What TCRdb holds here is the immuneACCESS table cut down to in-frame rearrangements. Part of the clones is not present; checked against another copy, under half of the missing clones reflect an unresolved V gene, and the others are unexplained. Present in this sample are around 150,000 clones, around four fifths of which were seen just once. The top ten hold roughly 2% of the sample. The material sequenced was PBMCs. These receptors were obtained from a woman aged 18-35 years in good health and CMV-seronegative.

The chain combines TRBV5-5 with TRBJ1-4; no clear D. The CDR3 extends over 12 amino acids. The V gene's germline CDR1 is SGHKS and CDR2 YYEKEE (reference sequence). The germline V and J ends were trimmed by 2 bases and 8 bases, with 7 bases remaining between them. CDR3 in amino acids: CASSLAREKLFF. The DNA of the CDR3 is TGTGCCAGCAGCTTAGCCCGGGAAAAACTGTTTTTT.

The V gene is TRBV11-3, the J gene TRBJ2-5, with D possibly TRBD1 on 5 matching bases. The CDR3 spans 16 residues. V lost 6 bases and J 5 bases, leaving 22 bases between the germline ends. In germline, CDR1 is SGHNT, CDR2 YENEEA. CDR3: CASSQSGHRSGETQYF. The CDR3 DNA reads TGTGCCAGCAGTCAATCTGGACACCGGTCCGGTGAGACCCAGTACTTC.

V usage is TRBV2 and J usage is TRBJ1-2; D perhaps matches TRBD1 (5 bases). Germline V gene sequence: CDR1 SNHLY, CDR2 FYNNEI. Trimming removed 4 bases from V and 4 bases from J, with 13 bases in between. The CDR3 totals 14 residues. The CDR3 sequence is CASSAAGSSYGYTF. Written as DNA, the CDR3 is TGTGCCAGCAGTGCCGCAGGGTCTAGCTATGGCTACACCTTC.

The chain uses TRBV7-3 and TRBJ2-5; D unresolved. The CDR3 has 15 amino acids. Trimming removed 5 bases from V and 5 bases from J, with 18 bases in between. Germline V gene sequence: CDR1 SGHTA, CDR2 FQGTGA. CDR3 residues: CASSPGGAGLETQYF. The CDR3 bases are TGTGCCAGCAGCCCTGGCGGAGCCGGTTTGGAGACCCAGTACTTC.

The chain combines TRBV10-3 with TRBJ2-2; D call uncertain. V was clipped by 10 bases and J by 2 bases, with 14 bases between them. Germline CDR1 is ENHRY and CDR2 is SYGVKD. The CDR3 consists of 14 residues. The CDR3 DNA follows: TGTGCCAGCAAGCTTCGGAGAAACACCGGGGAGCTGTTTTTT. Protein sequence: CASKLRRNTGELFF.